Listed here are 31 T cell receptor beta chains from one sample, sequenced in a study of blood T cells in healthy people across ages. Through a sample-barcoded 5' primer and a J-beta primer mix, a second PCR was run for about 6 to 11 cycles. TCRdb reanalysed the 5' RACE reads using MiXCR and keeps one entry per CDR3 protein. Seen here are just under 900,000 distinct CDR3 sequences, 25% to 30% observed once, and the top ten hold roughly 17%. Sequencing was carried out using blood. The source of these receptors is a woman older than 75 in good health.

The V call is TRBV12-3 or TRBV12-4, the J call TRBJ2-5; 8 positions match TRBD2. CDR3 size: 15 residues. V was pared by 3 bases and J by 3 bases, with 6 bases of the junction left unmatched. Here the CDR3 DNA reads TGTGCCAGCAGTTTCTACGGGGGGGATGAAGAGACCCAGTACTTC. This sequence encodes CASSFYGGDEETQYF.

V and J are TRBV28 and TRBJ2-3; 10 bases agree with TRBD2. CDR3 size: 14 residues. CDR1 is MDHEN and CDR2 is SYDVKM in the germline V gene. J lost 5 bases, V lost 6 bases, and 5 bases had no gene match. The CDR3 here is CASRSGGALDTQYF. The CDR3 DNA reads as TGTGCCAGCAGGAGCGGGGGGGCTTTAGATACGCAGTATTTT.

The J gene is TRBJ2-5, the V gene TRBV4-2; TRBD1 agrees at 8 bases. J gave up 4 bases and V 0 bases, and 7 bases lay outside the gene matches. This CDR3 is built from 16 residues. Germline values: CDR1 LGHNA, CDR2 YNFKEQ. CDR3 sequence reads: CASSQDRGQGAETQYF. CDR3 DNA: TGTGCCAGCAGCCAAGATAGAGGTCAGGGGGCAGAGACCCAGTACTTC.

About this clonotype itself: A single base separates this from a much larger clone, so it may be a read error. The chain has TRBV2 and TRBJ2-1; D might be TRBD2 (6 bases). Per germline, CDR1 SNHLY and CDR2 FYNNEI. There are 16 residues in the CDR3. CDR3 amino acids: CASSGEGGISYNGQFF. CDR3 nucleotide sequence: TGTGCCAGCAGTGGCGAAGGAGGGATCTCCTACAATGGGCAGTTCTTC.

This clonotype was seen repeatedly, ten times or more. The chain has TRBV7-2 and TRBJ2-5; the match to TRBD2 covers 7 bases. In germline, CDR1 is SGHTA, CDR2 FQGNSA. The CDR3 extends over 16 amino acids. Trimming took 5 bases from V and 0 from J; bases not matched to a gene: 9. The DNA of the CDR3 is TGTGCCAGCAGCCAGAGGGCTAGCGGATACCAAGAGACCCAGTACTTC. Amino acids: CASSQRASGYQETQYF.

The chain uses TRBV20-1 and TRBJ2-1; possibly TRBD2 for D (6 bases). Germline V gives CDR1 DFQATT, CDR2 SNEGSKA (reference sequence). The ends were cut back, 7 bases at V and 5 bases at J, with 18 bases in the middle. The CDR3 sequence is 14 residues long. CDR3 coding DNA: TGCAGTGGCCTATTTAAACGGGGGAACAATGAGCAGTTCTTC. Amino acid sequence: CSGLFKRGNNEQFF.

The chain carries TRBV5-6 and TRBJ1-2; TRBD1 matches 9 bases. From germline, CDR1 is SGHDT and CDR2 YYEEEE. The CDR3 extends over 14 amino acids. V lost 4 bases and J lost 7; bases outside the gene matches: 8. Here the CDR3 DNA reads TGTGCCAGCAGCGCACTTACAGGGGGCGCTGGCTACACCTTC. It encodes CASSALTGGAGYTF.

Remarks on this clonotype: A much larger clone differs from this one at a single base, so this may be a read error. Here the CDR3 reads CVSTQGAGMVGTQYF. In DNA form, the CDR3 reads TGTGTCAGCACACAGGGGGCCGGGATGGTGGGGACCCAGTACTTC. This rearrangement joins TRBV7-2 to TRBJ2-5; 9 bases match TRBD1. From germline, CDR1 is SGHTA and CDR2 FQGNSA. The length of the CDR3 is 15 residues.

In its sample, this clonotype was seen many times. CDR3 nucleotides: TGTGCCACGGGGCCGAGGGGAAGTTCACCCCTCCACTTT. Residues: CATGPRGSSPLHF. The rearrangement uses TRBV27 and TRBJ1-6; TRBD1 is a possible D gene (5 bases). The germline V and J ends were trimmed by 10 bases and 9 bases, with 16 bases remaining between them. The CDR3 contains 13 residues. CDR1 is MNHEY, CDR2 SMNVEV, per germline (reference sequence).

The V gene is TRBV20-1, the J gene TRBJ2-3; D unclear. V was trimmed by 2 bases and J by 6 bases, leaving 21 bases between them. There are 16 residues in the CDR3. Germline CDR1 reads DFQATT; CDR2 reads SNEGSKA (reference sequence). CDR3 residues: CSARPSSVGVLDTQYF. CDR3 DNA: TGCAGTGCTAGACCCTCTTCAGTTGGGGTCCTCGATACGCAGTATTTT.

This clonotype was counted at least ten times. The J gene is TRBJ2-1, the V gene TRBV20-1, with 9 bases that match TRBD2. Looked up from germline, CDR1 is DFQATT and CDR2 is SNEGSKA (reference sequence). V shed 5 bases and J 8 bases; nucleotides not matched to a gene: 10. The CDR3 is 14 residues long. The CDR3 bases are TGCAGTGCTCCGGGAGGACTAGCGTCGGATGAGCAGTTCTTC. This codes for CSAPGGLASDEQFF.

The genes are TRBV5-1 and TRBJ2-2, with D possibly matching TRBD1 (5 bases). The CDR3 contains 17 residues. V dropped 4 bases and J dropped 3 bases, with 19 bases sitting between them. In germline, CDR1 is SGHRS, CDR2 YFSETQ. The CDR3 DNA reads TGCGCCAGCAGCGCTGTCGTGGGGCTAGGAGACACCGGGGAGCTGTTTTTT. This codes for CASSAVVGLGDTGELFF.

Ten or more counts support this clonotype. The chain uses TRBV20-1 and TRBJ2-3, with 7 nucleotides matching TRBD2. V was clipped by 6 bases and J by 7 bases; unmatched bases: 13. Looked up from germline, CDR1 is DFQATT and CDR2 is SNEGSKA (reference sequence). CDR3 length: 14 residues. The chain's CDR3 is CSAGGAGRGNTQYF. The CDR3 region has the DNA TGCAGTGCCGGTGGGGCAGGGAGGGGAAATACGCAGTATTTT.

This clonotype was seen a handful of times. A much larger clone differs from this one at a single base, so this may be a read error. V and J are TRBV5-1 and TRBJ2-5; 14 bases map to TRBD2. The J segment lost 11 bases and the V segment lost 5 bases, leaving 11 bases of the junction unmatched. CDR3 length: 15 amino acids. Germline V lookup: CDR1 SGHRS, CDR2 YFSETQ. The CDR3 DNA reads TGCGCCAGCAGATTGACTAGCGGGGGGGGCAATGAGCAGTACTTC. It specifies CASRLTSGGGNEQYF.

The table lists this clonotype with many counts. The genes are TRBV20-1 and TRBJ1-5; possible D gene TRBD1, 5 bases. Germline CDR1 DFQATT, CDR2 SNEGSKA (reference sequence). V dropped 3 bases and J dropped 9 bases, with 21 bases sitting between them. The CDR3 has 15 residues. CDR3 protein: CSASIRGEEYRPQHF. The CDR3 bases are TGCAGTGCTAGCATCCGGGGGGAGGAGTATCGGCCCCAGCATTTT.

This clonotype was counted a few times. The J gene is TRBJ1-1, the V gene TRBV6-2 or TRBV6-3; 8 bases agree with TRBD1. CDR3 length: 14 residues. CDR1 MNHEY and CDR2 SVGEGT come from the germline V gene. Trimming at V came to 2 bases and at J to 7 bases, leaving 6 bases not matched to a gene. Here the CDR3 reads CASSYPITGGEAFF. The CDR3 DNA follows: TGTGCCAGCAGTTACCCAATTACAGGGGGTGAAGCTTTCTTT.

This chain connects TRBV7-9 to TRBJ2-3; TRBD2 agrees at 11 bases. CDR1 and CDR2 from the germline V gene are SEHNR and FQNEAQ (reference sequence). The CDR3 has 16 amino acids. The ends lost 4 bases at V and 0 bases at J; junction bases unmatched: 3. CDR3 loop: CASSSTSGVSTDTQYF. The CDR3 DNA reads as TGTGCCAGCAGCTCGACTAGCGGGGTGAGCACAGATACGCAGTATTTT.

The chain employs TRBV7-8 and TRBJ2-1; perhaps D is TRBD1 or TRBD2 (5 bases each). The germline V and J ends were trimmed by 2 bases and 3 bases, with 11 bases remaining between them. Looked up from germline, CDR1 is SGHVS and CDR2 is FQNEAQ. This CDR3 region has 15 residues. The CDR3 DNA reads TGTGCCAGCAGCTTAAGAGGGGATCTCTACAATGAGCAGTTCTTC. Protein sequence: CASSLRGDLYNEQFF.

Of note for this clonotype: An end of the junction differs from the germline gene, which may be a read error. This chain links TRBV30 with TRBJ1-5; a weak D match, TRBD1 (6 bases). The germline V gene encodes CDR1 GTSNPN and CDR2 SVGIG (reference sequence). CDR3 length: 12 residues. The CDR3 coding sequence is TGTCCCTGGGGACATCGCAATCAGCCCCAGCATTTT. It encodes CPWGHRNQPQHF.

The sample holds a few counts of this clonotype. The rearrangement joins TRBV18 to TRBJ2-1; 7 bases agree with TRBD2. The CDR3 length is 16 residues. Germline V gives CDR1 KGHSH, CDR2 LQKENI. Trimming took 3 bases from V and 5 from J; bases not matched to a gene: 10. CDR3 DNA: TGTGCCAGCTCACCCCTTGCGGGGGAAACCCACAATGAGCAGTTCTTC. Its protein product is CASSPLAGETHNEQFF.

There are many counts of this clonotype. The chain recombines TRBV11-2 with TRBJ1-2; TRBD1 might be the D (5 bases). The CDR3 totals 16 residues. The V and J ends lost 4 bases and 8 bases respectively, with 23 bases between them. Germline loops: CDR1 SGHAT, CDR2 FQNNGV. The CDR3 nucleotides are TGTGCCAGCAGCTCCCGGCCTGGCTCTTGGGGGAAGGGCTACACCTTC. Translated, it gives CASSSRPGSWGKGYTF. Looking up the rest from reference TRBV11-2 and TRBJ1-2 gives the full variable domain: EAGVAQSPRYKIIEKRQSVAFWCNPISGHATLYWYQQILGQGPKLLIQFQNNGVVDDSQLPKDRFSAERLKGVDSTLKIQPAKLEDSAVYLCASSSRPGSWGKGYTFGSGTRLTVV.

The table lists this clonotype with many counts. The chain couples TRBV7-2 to TRBJ2-3; D gene ambiguous. Germline CDR1 and CDR2: SGHTA and FQGNSA. The V end was cut by 2 bases, the J end by 4 bases, with 7 bases between. The CDR3 covers 13 residues. Here the CDR3 reads CASSLFGSDTQYF. In nucleotides, the CDR3 is TGTGCCAGCAGCTTATTCGGCTCAGATACGCAGTATTTT.

This clonotype was detected ten times or more. This chain uses TRBV5-1 with TRBJ1-6; D possibly corresponds to TRBD1 (6 bases). The CDR3 consists of 14 residues. V lost 4 bases and J lost 7, with 12 bases in between. CDR1 is SGHRS, CDR2 YFSETQ, per germline. The CDR3 region is CASSHGTTNSPLHF. The CDR3 DNA is TGCGCCAGCAGCCACGGGACAACAAATTCACCCCTCCACTTT.

About this clonotype itself: A much larger clone differs by one base, so this may be a read error. This chain connects TRBV18 to TRBJ2-3; D may be TRBD1 or TRBD2 (5 bases each). CDR3 length: 12 amino acids. The germline V gene has CDR1 KGHSH and CDR2 LQKENI. CDR3 coding DNA: TGTACCAGCTCCACCGGGACCAATACGCAGTATTTT. It is translated as CTSSTGTNTQYF.

Worth noting for this clonotype: This clone may be a read error of a much larger clone one base away. Because it lacks the conserved phenylalanine or tryptophan at the end, this CDR3 is likely a read error. The chain employs TRBV14 and TRBJ2-5, with D perhaps matching TRBD1 (5 bases). CDR1 is SGHDN and CDR2 is FVKESK in the germline V gene. CDR3 length: 15 amino acids. Trimming stripped 3 bases from V and 2 bases from J, with 13 bases between. For the CDR3, the DNA is TGTGCCAGCAGCCAGAAGGGGTGGTATCAAGAGACCCAGTACTTA. Encoded protein: CASSQKGWYQETQYL.

To note about this clonotype: A much larger clone sits a single nucleotide away, making a read error possible. J is TRBJ2-7 and V is TRBV25-1; D gene ambiguous. With 3 bases removed from V and 1 base from J, the gap between germline ends came to 13 bases. The CDR3 contains 15 residues. Germline V lookup: CDR1 MGHDK, CDR2 SYGVNS. The CDR3 coding sequence is TGTGCCAGCAGTGATGGTATGGGCTTGTCCTACGAGCAGTACTTC. This encodes CASSDGMGLSYEQYF.

Note on this clonotype: A read error is possible here, since a much larger clone lies one base away. The chain carries TRBV20-1 and TRBJ2-3, with D hard to call. Germline CDR1 reads DFQATT; CDR2 reads SNEGSKA (reference sequence). This CDR3 comprises 10 residues. CDR3 bases: TGCAGCGCCCTTGTACGTACGCAGTATTTT. Its protein product is CSALVRTQYF.

This clonotype appeared a few times. The chain uses TRBV7-9 and TRBJ2-7; D is unclear. CDR3 length: 15 amino acids. The germline V gene has CDR1 SEHNR and CDR2 FQNEAQ (reference sequence). V lost 0 bases, J lost 7 bases, and 16 bases lay in between. The CDR3 sequence: CASSLALGSNTEQYF. The CDR3 DNA reads TGTGCCAGCAGCTTAGCGCTGGGTAGCAATACTGAGCAGTACTTC.

Turning to this clonotype: Being one base from a much bigger clone, this may be a read error. The chain employs TRBV20-1 and TRBJ2-1; 15 bases map to TRBD2. The CDR3 sequence is 16 residues long. Germline V gene data show CDR1 as DFQATT and CDR2 as SNEGSKA (reference sequence). The DNA for the CDR3 is TGCAGTGATAGACCCGGGACTAGCGGGGGGCCGGATGAGCAGTTCTTC. Amino acid sequence: CSDRPGTSGGPDEQFF.

The DNA for the CDR3 is TGTGCCAGCAGCTTAGAGGATCGGAGAAATTCACCCCTCCACTTT. Protein product: CASSLEDRRNSPLHF. J is TRBJ1-6 and V is TRBV7-9; D remains unclear. Germline V gene sequence: CDR1 SEHNR, CDR2 FQNEAQ (reference sequence). Trimming pared 1 base from V and 7 bases from J, leaving 11 bases between. This CDR3 is 15 amino acids long.

This chain links TRBV19 with TRBJ2-1; D is uncertain. The V end lost 6 bases, the J end lost 0 bases, and 9 bases lay between the germline ends. The CDR3 consists of 14 residues. The V gene's germline CDR1 is LNHDA and CDR2 SQIVND (reference sequence). CDR3 sequence (DNA): TGTGCCAGTAGACCCCAGAGCTCCTACAATGAGCAGTTCTTC. This codes for CASRPQSSYNEQFF.